Listed below are T cell receptor beta chains from one sample, sequenced in a study of control samples from healthy donors and cancer patients. Assay: immunoSEQ multiplex PCR; the TCRdb copy retains only in-frame clones and omits some. The sample lists some 150,000 clones; around 90% were seen once. The sequenced sample consisted of blood. The receptors shown here come from a man aged 18 to 30 in good health. CDR3s include the opening cysteine and the closing phenylalanine or tryptophan. Fields, in order: J gene, D gene, V gene, CDR3 DNA, CDR3 protein. D genes are given only for firm matches.

j_gene: TRBJ1-5
d_gene: TRBD1
v_gene: TRBV30
CDR3nt: TGTGCCTGGAGTCCATGGACAGGCAACTTCGACTTATATAGCAATCAGCCCCAGCATTTT
CDR3aa: CAWSPWTGNFDLYSNQPQHF

j_gene: TRBJ2-4
d_gene: NA
v_gene: TRBV7-3
CDR3nt: TGTGCCAGCAGCCTCCTAACCGGGGAAGCCAAAAACATTCAGTACTTC
CDR3aa: CASSLLTGEAKNIQYF

j_gene: TRBJ1-3
d_gene: TRBD1
v_gene: TRBV9
CDR3nt: TGTGCCAGCAGCCCTCGGGACAGGGGGTTTGGTTCTGGAAACACCATATATTTT
CDR3aa: CASSPRDRGFGSGNTIYF

j_gene: TRBJ2-1
d_gene: TRBD1
v_gene: TRBV5-1
CDR3nt: TGCGCCAGCAGCTTGGAGGGACAGGGTGGAAATGAGCAGTTCTTC
CDR3aa: CASSLEGQGGNEQFF

j_gene: TRBJ1-6
d_gene: TRBD1
v_gene: TRBV9
CDR3nt: TGTGCCAGCAGCGTAGCTGGGACAGGGTATTCACCCCTCCACTTT
CDR3aa: CASSVAGTGYSPLHF

j_gene: TRBJ1-5
d_gene: NA
v_gene: TRBV18
CDR3nt: TGTGCCAGCTCACCACAGGGACCCGATCAGCCCCAGCATTTT
CDR3aa: CASSPQGPDQPQHF

j_gene: TRBJ1-4
d_gene: NA
v_gene: TRBV30
CDR3nt: TGTGCCTCAGCAGGCTGGGCTAATGAAAAACTGTTTTTT
CDR3aa: CASAGWANEKLFF

j_gene: TRBJ2-3
d_gene: TRBD1
v_gene: TRBV28
CDR3nt: TGTGCCAGCAGAACCGACAGGGACGAGAGGACAGATACGCAGTATTTT
CDR3aa: CASRTDRDERTDTQYF

j_gene: TRBJ2-5
d_gene: NA
v_gene: TRBV4-3
CDR3nt: TGCGCCAGCAGCCAAGAATTCCGGGAGTTAGAGACCCAGTACTTC
CDR3aa: CASSQEFRELETQYF

j_gene: TRBJ2-2
d_gene: NA
v_gene: TRBV5-1
CDR3nt: TGCGCCAGCGGGACCAGGATGAACACCGGGGAGCTGTTTTTT
CDR3aa: CASGTRMNTGELFF